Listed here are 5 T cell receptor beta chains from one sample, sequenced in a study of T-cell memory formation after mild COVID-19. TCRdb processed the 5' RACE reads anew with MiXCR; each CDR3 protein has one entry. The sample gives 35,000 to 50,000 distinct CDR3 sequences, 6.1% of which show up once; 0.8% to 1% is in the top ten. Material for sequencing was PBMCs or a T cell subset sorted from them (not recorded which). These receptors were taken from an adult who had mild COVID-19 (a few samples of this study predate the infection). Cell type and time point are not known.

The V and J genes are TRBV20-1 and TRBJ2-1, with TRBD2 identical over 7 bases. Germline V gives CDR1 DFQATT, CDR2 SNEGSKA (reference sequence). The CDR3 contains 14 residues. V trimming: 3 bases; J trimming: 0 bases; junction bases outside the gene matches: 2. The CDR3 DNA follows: TGCAGTGCTAGCGGGGGGAGCTCCTACAATGAGCAGTTCTTC. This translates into CSASGGSSYNEQFF.

The chain's CDR3 is CASSSGAARGYTF. The CDR3 DNA sequence: TGTGCCAGCAGTTCGGGGGCCGCCCGGGGCTACACCTTC. The rearrangement joins TRBV12-3 or TRBV12-4 to TRBJ1-2; perhaps TRBD1 as D (6 bases). This CDR3 has 13 residues. V gave up 4 bases and J gave up 8 bases, with 14 bases separating them.

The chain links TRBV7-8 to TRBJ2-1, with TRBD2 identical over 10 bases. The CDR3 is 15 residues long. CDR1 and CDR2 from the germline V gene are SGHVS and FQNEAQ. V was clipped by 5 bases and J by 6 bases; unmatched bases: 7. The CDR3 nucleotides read TGTGCCAGCAGCCAAGCGGGAGGGAGAGGCAATGAGCAGTTCTTC. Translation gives CASSQAGGRGNEQFF.

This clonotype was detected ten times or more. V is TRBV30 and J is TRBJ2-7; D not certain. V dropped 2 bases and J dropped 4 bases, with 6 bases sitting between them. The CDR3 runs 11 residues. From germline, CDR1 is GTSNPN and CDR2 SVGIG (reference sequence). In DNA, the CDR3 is TGTGCCTGGAGTTTCGATTACGAGCAGTACTTC. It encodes CAWSFDYEQYF.

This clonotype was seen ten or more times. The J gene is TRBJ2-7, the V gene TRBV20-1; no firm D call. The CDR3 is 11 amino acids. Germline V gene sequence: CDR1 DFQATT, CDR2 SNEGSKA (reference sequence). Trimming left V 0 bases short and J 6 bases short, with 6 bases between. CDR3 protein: CSARDNGEQYF. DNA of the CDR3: TGCAGTGCTAGAGATAACGGCGAGCAGTACTTC.